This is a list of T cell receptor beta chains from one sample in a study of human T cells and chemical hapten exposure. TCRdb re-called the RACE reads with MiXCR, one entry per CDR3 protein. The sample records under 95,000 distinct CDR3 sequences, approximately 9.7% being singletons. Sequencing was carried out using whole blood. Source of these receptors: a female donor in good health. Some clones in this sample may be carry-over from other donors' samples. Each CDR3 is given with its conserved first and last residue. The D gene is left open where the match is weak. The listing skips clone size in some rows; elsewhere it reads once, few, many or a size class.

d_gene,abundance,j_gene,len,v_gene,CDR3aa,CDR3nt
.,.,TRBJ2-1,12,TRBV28,CASSFWGNEQFF,TGTGCCAGCAGTTTCTGGGGCAATGAGCAGTTCTTC
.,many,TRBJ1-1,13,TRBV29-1,CSVGYRADTEAFF,TGCAGCGTTGGATACAGGGCGGACACTGAAGCTTTCTTT
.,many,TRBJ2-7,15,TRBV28,CASSLYPSEGYEQYF,TGTGCCAGCAGTTTATACCCCTCCGAGGGCTACGAGCAGTACTTC
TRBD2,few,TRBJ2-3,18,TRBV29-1,CSVEDLGGGGPSTDTQYF,TGCAGCGTTGAAGATCTGGGCGGGGGGGGACCCAGCACAGATACGCAGTATTTT
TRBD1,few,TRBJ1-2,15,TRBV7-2,CASSPDRGRHYGYTF,TGTGCCAGCAGCCCCGACAGGGGGCGCCACTATGGCTACACCTTC
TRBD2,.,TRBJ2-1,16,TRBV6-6,CASTMGGSFSYNEQFF,TGTGCCAGCACCATGGGCGGGAGTTTTTCCTACAATGAGCAGTTCTTC
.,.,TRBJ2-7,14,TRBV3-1,CASSQAVSPYEQYF,TGTGCCAGCAGCCAAGCCGTCAGCCCCTACGAGCAGTACTTC
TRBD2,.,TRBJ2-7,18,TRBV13,CASSLGINSSGREGEQYF,TGTGCCAGCAGCTTAGGAATTAATTCTAGCGGGAGGGAGGGGGAGCAGTACTTC
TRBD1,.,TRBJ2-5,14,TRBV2,CASSSGQVQETQYF,TGTGCCAGCAGTAGTGGACAGGTCCAAGAGACCCAGTACTTC
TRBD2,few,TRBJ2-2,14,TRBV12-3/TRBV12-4,CASSPTRGAGELFF,TGTGCCAGCAGTCCTACCCGGGGGGCCGGGGAGCTGTTTTTT